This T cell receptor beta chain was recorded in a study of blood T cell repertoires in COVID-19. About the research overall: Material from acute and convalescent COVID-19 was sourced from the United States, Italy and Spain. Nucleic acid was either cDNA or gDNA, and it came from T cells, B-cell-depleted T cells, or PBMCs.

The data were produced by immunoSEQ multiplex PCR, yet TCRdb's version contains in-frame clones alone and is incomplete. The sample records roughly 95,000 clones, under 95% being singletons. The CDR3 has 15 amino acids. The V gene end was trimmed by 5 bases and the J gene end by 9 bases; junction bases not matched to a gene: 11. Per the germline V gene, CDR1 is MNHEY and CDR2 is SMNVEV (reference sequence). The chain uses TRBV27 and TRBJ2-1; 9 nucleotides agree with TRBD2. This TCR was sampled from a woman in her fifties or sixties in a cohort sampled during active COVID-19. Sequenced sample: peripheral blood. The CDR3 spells CASSPPGGAGGEQFF. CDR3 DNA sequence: TGTGCCAGCAGTCCCCCCGGGGGAGCGGGAGGTGAGCAGTTCTTC.